This T cell receptor (beta chain) was recorded in a study of PD-1 blockade in mismatch repair-deficient tumors (dated by TCRdb to the late 2010s). In the study overall: Between late 2013 and late 2016, 86 consecutive patients with about 11 mismatch repair-deficient cancer types, all previously treated and progressing, were enrolled in the trial. Tumor-associated T cell clones in the peripheral blood of patients responding to PD-1 blockade were tracked using deep sequencing of TCR CDR3 regions. Results and caveats for the whole study, not just this receptor: After pembrolizumab, tumor-resident clones, which were often undetectable in blood before treatment, expanded rapidly and then contracted, generally ahead of radiologic responses.

For every enrolled patient, mismatch repair deficiency was confirmed by either polymerase chain reaction or immunohistochemistry. Three patients who responded to pembrolizumab therapy underwent TCR sequencing. In the phase II trial, pembrolizumab PD-1 blockade was tested prospectively in advanced mismatch repair-deficient cancers, no matter which tissue of origin the cancers came from. Serial peripheral blood T cell samples were collected before and at multiple times after starting PD-1 blockade. Blood sampling time points were reported as weeks after the first dose of pembrolizumab. Worth noting for this clone: The antigen it binds to is not known. One base away there is no much larger clone; base qualities are not given.

The CDR3 runs 16 residues from the cysteine to the phenylalanine. Only CDR3 DNA is held: 48 bases, read in frame from base 1. From a lookup of the germline V gene, CDR1 and CDR2 are MNHNS and SASEGT. Clipping removes 3 bases from V and 4 bases from J, with 7 as the unmatched junction base count. Libraries were built with the immunoSEQ multiplex PCR assay. What TCRdb holds here is the immuneACCESS table cut down to in-frame rearrangements. Part of the clones is not present; checked against another copy, under half of the missing clones reflect an unresolved V gene, and the others are unexplained. Present in this sample are 30,000 to 45,000 clones, around four fifths of which were seen just once. The ten largest clones add up to around 1% of the sample.

The TCR originated in an adult with mismatch repair-deficient cancer. Sequenced material: PBMCs, taken 38 weeks after starting pembrolizumab. The receptor chain draws on TRBV6-1 and TRBJ1-4; TRBD1 fits 8 bases in the junction. The DNA reads as follows: TGTGCCAGCAGTGATTTGGCAGGGGGCCTTAATGAAAAACTGTTTTTT. Translated, this gives CASSDLAGGLNEKLFF.